This TCR beta chain was retrieved from a study of T cell responses to AZD1222 COVID-19 vaccine. The CDR3 length is 11 residues. Germline lookup yields CDR1 SGHRS and CDR2 YFSETQ. Between the trimmed V and J ends, which lost 4 bases and 1 base, there was a span of 3 bases. The data were produced by immunoSEQ multiplex PCR, yet TCRdb's version contains in-frame clones alone and is incomplete. The data show 110,000 to 150,000 clones, approximately 93% seen once. Points from the study as a whole: Mapped onto spike, vaccine-associated CD4 TCRs spanned it and were dominant at 160-218 and 743-854. Clonal diversity was possibly underestimated, and the donors were mostly white British, with more females. Reports indicate that nearly half of spike-specific TCRs are directed at unmutated variant regions.

Details on this clone: Its matching antigen is unknown. Other nucleotide sequences from this sample produce the same CDR3.

Sequencing was performed on peripheral blood, taken after recovery from COVID-19. The chain links TRBV5-1 to TRBJ2-7; no definite D call. This clonotype originated in an adult who had recovered from COVID-19. The CDR3 protein is CASSPSYEQYF. CDR3 sequence (DNA): TGCGCCAGCAGCCCGTCCTACGAGCAGTACTTC.